These 8 T cell receptor beta chains were all obtained from the same sample, sequenced in a study of shared clonotypes between healthy human individuals. Libraries were prepared by immunoSEQ multiplex PCR; TCRdb keeps only in-frame clonotypes and omits some of them. This sample has roughly 520,000 clones; roughly 95% occur once, and the top ten carry 0.064%. The sequencing input was naive CD4+ T cells sorted from blood. The subset: CD45RA+ positively selected. The receptors originated from a woman aged 25-40 years in good health.

The chain employs TRBV5-4 and TRBJ2-3; D unclear. Trimming removed 5 bases from V and 5 bases from J, with 9 bases in between. The length of the CDR3 is 12 residues. The germline gives CDR1 SGHNT, CDR2 YYREEE (reference sequence). The CDR3, as DNA: TGTGCCAGCAGTTTGCCGGGAGATACGCAGTATTTT. It yields the protein CASSLPGDTQYF.

J is TRBJ2-1 and V is TRBV4-1; no definite D call. V was cut by 0 bases and J by 7 bases, with 7 bases left in between. The CDR3 contains 13 residues. Germline V gene sequence: CDR1 MGHRA, CDR2 YSYEKL. CDR3 residues: CASSQDPRNEQFF. Here the CDR3 DNA reads TGCGCCAGCAGCCAAGATCCCCGGAATGAGCAGTTCTTC.

This chain uses TRBV27 with TRBJ2-2; D call uncertain. CDR1 is MNHEY, CDR2 SMNVEV, per germline (reference sequence). V shed 2 bases and J shed 1 base, with 8 bases lying between them. The CDR3 covers 15 residues. CDR3 residues: CASSLQTWNTGELFF. The CDR3 DNA reads as TGTGCCAGCAGTTTACAAACCTGGAACACCGGGGAGCTGTTTTTT.

The J gene is TRBJ1-5, the V gene TRBV21-1. TRBV21-1 is a listed pseudogene. This CDR3 is built from 14 residues. CDR3 sequence: CASSKVGYNQPQHF. As DNA, the CDR3 is TGTGCCAGCAGCAAAGTAGGTTACAATCAGCCCCAGCATTTT.

The chain recombines TRBV10-1 with TRBJ1-1; D is uncertain. Trimming took off 3 bases at V and 5 bases at J, with 13 bases between the two ends. The CDR3 runs to 14 residues. Germline V gene sequence: CDR1 WNHNN, CDR2 SYGVQD (reference sequence). CDR3 sequence reads: CASSEQRGSTEAFF. CDR3 nucleotide sequence: TGCGCCAGCAGTGAACAACGAGGTAGTACTGAAGCTTTCTTT.

J is TRBJ2-2 and V is TRBV14; 9 positions match TRBD2. This CDR3 comprises 15 residues. Per germline, CDR1 SGHDN and CDR2 FVKESK. V lost 4 bases to trimming and J lost 4 bases; unmatched junction nucleotides: 4. CDR3 DNA: TGTGCCAGCAGCCGCGGGAGGGCCAGCACCGGGGAGCTGTTTTTT. This translates into CASSRGRASTGELFF.

J is TRBJ2-3 and V is TRBV6-5; 7 bases align to TRBD1. The CDR3 consists of 14 residues. The J segment lost 6 bases and the V segment lost 2 bases, leaving 5 bases of the junction unmatched. Germline loops: CDR1 MNHEY, CDR2 SVGAGI. CDR3 in amino acids: CASSYRGQGDTQYF. CDR3 in DNA: TGTGCCAGCAGTTACAGGGGGCAGGGGGATACGCAGTATTTT.

This clone is a singleton in its sample. The chain employs TRBV25-1 and TRBJ1-2; D is possibly TRBD1 (5 bases). The CDR3 consists of 15 residues. Per the germline V gene, CDR1 is MGHDK and CDR2 is SYGVNS. V lost 3 bases and J lost 8, with 19 bases in between. This chain's CDR3 is CASSDRDALLSGYTF. The CDR3 bases are TGTGCCAGCAGTGACCGGGACGCCCTTTTATCCGGCTACACCTTC.